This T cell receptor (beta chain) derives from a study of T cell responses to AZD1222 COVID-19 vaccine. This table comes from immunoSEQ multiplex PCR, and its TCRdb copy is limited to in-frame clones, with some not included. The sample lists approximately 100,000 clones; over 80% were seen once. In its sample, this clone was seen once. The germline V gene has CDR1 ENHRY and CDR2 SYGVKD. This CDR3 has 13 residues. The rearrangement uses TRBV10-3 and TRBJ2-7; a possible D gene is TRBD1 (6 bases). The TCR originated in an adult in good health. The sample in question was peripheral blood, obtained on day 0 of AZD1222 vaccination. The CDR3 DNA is TGTGCATTGGGGTGGGGGCCGTCCTACGAGCAGTACTTC. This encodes CALGWGPSYEQYF.